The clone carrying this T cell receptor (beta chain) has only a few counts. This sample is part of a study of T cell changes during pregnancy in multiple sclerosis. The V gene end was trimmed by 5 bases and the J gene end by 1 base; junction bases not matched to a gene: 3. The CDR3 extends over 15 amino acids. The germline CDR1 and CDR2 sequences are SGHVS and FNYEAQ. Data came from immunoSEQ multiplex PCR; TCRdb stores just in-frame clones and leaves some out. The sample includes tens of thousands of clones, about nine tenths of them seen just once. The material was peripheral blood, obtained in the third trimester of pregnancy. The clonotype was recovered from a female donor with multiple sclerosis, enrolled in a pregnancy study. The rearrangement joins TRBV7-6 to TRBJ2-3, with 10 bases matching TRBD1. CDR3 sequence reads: CASSQGQGGTDTQYF. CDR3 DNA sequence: TGTGCCAGCAGCCAAGGACAGGGGGGCACAGATACGCAGTATTTT.